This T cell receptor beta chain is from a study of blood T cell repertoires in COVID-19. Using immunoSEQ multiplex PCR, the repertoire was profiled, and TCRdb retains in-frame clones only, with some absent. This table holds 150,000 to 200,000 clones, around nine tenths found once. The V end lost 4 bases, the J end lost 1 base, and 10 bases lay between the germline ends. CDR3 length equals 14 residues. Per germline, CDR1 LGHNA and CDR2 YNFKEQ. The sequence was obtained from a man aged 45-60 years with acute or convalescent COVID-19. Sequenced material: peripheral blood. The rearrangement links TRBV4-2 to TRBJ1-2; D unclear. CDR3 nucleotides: TGTGCCAGCAGCCCCCAACATGATAACTATGGCTACACCTTC. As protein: CASSPQHDNYGYTF.